The 4 T cell receptor beta chains given below trace back to one sample, sequenced in a study of spatial heterogeneity in lung cancer. Time point specified: blood at routine non-recurrence follow-up after resection. A single record per CDR3 protein comes from TCRdb applying MiXCR to the 5' RACE reads. The sample yields 9,000 to 13,000 distinct CDR3 sequences, roughly a tenth seen once. The specimen was PBMCs, collected at follow-up. The receptors were sampled from a female donor with early-stage non-small cell lung cancer.

This clonotype was seen repeatedly, ten times or more. The chain uses TRBV6-6 and TRBJ1-3; possibly TRBD1 for D (6 bases). The V gene lost 7 bases and the J gene lost 1 base, with 8 bases spanning the gap. Germline CDR1 reads MNHNY; CDR2 reads SVGAGI (reference sequence). The CDR3 is 13 residues long. This CDR3 reads CASMGASGNTIYF. In DNA, the CDR3 is TGTGCCAGCATGGGGGCTTCTGGAAACACCATATATTTT.

This clonotype has a handful of counts. This chain uses TRBV24-1 with TRBJ2-2; TRBD2 is a possible D gene (5 bases). The CDR3 length is 13 residues. V shed 10 bases and J shed 2 bases, with 10 bases lying between them. Per the germline V gene, CDR1 is KGHDR and CDR2 is SFDVKD. CDR3 sequence reads: CATGPGNTGELFF. The CDR3 nucleotides read TGTGCCACGGGCCCGGGAAACACCGGGGAGCTGTTTTTT.

Worth noting for this clonotype: This may arise from a read error, as a much more abundant clone is one base away. The chain employs TRBV30 and TRBJ1-1; D not certain. CDR3 length equals 11 residues. From germline, CDR1 is GTSNPN and CDR2 SVGIG (reference sequence). CDR3 DNA: TGTGCCCGGAGTCCACAGTCGGAAGCTTTCTTT. The encoded protein is CARSPQSEAFF.

This clonotype has only a few counts. In nucleotides, the CDR3 is TGTGCCAGCTGGGGACAGGGGGCACGAGGTGGGGCCAACGTCCTGACTTTC. It is translated as CASWGQGARGGANVLTF. The V and J genes are TRBV9 and TRBJ2-6, with 12 bases fitting TRBD1. CDR3 size: 17 residues. Germline V CDR1 and CDR2: SGDLS, YYNGEE. The V gene end was trimmed by 7 bases and the J gene end by 3 bases; junction bases not matched to a gene: 8.